The rows below give T cell receptor beta chains drawn from one sample of a study of blood T cell repertoires in COVID-19. The assay was immunoSEQ multiplex PCR, and TCRdb's table has in-frame clones only and misses some. The sample has hundreds of thousands of clones, 75% to 85% seen once; the top ten hold 0.95% to 1.5%. Sequencing used peripheral blood. The receptors come from a woman younger than 45 with COVID-19, enrolled during active disease. CDR3s include the opening cysteine and the closing phenylalanine or tryptophan. Fields, in order: V gene, J gene, D gene, clone size, CDR3 protein, CDR3 DNA. The D gene is left open where the match is weak. Where a row states a size, it is once, few, many or the class of an expanded clone; other rows omit it.

v_call: TRBV11-2
j_call: TRBJ2-7
d_call: .
clone_size: once
cdr3_aa: CASSLERGAYEQYF
cdr3_nt: TGTGCCAGCAGCTTAGAGCGGGGCGCCTACGAGCAGTACTTC

v_call: TRBV4-3
j_call: TRBJ2-3
d_call: .
clone_size: .
cdr3_aa: CASSRQRRVSGTDTQYF
cdr3_nt: TGCGCCAGCAGCCGCCAAAGACGGGTCTCGGGCACAGATACGCAGTATTTT

v_call: TRBV11-2
j_call: TRBJ2-1
d_call: TRBD2
clone_size: .
cdr3_aa: CASSLGLAGDYNEQFF
cdr3_nt: TGTGCCAGCAGCCTCGGACTAGCGGGAGACTACAATGAGCAGTTCTTC

v_call: TRBV6-5
j_call: TRBJ2-1
d_call: .
clone_size: .
cdr3_aa: CASRPQGPREQFF
cdr3_nt: TGTGCCAGCAGACCCCAGGGGCCTCGGGAGCAGTTCTTC

v_call: TRBV2
j_call: TRBJ1-1
d_call: .
clone_size: once
cdr3_aa: CASRGTGGGGGSTEAFF
cdr3_nt: TGTGCCAGCAGAGGGACTGGGGGCGGGGGAGGGAGCACTGAAGCTTTCTTT

v_call: TRBV10-3
j_call: TRBJ2-7
d_call: .
clone_size: few
cdr3_aa: CAITTVGSYEQYF
cdr3_nt: TGTGCCATCACCACTGTTGGTTCCTACGAGCAGTACTTC

v_call: TRBV5-1
j_call: TRBJ2-3
d_call: .
clone_size: few
cdr3_aa: CASSFGAGSTDTQYF
cdr3_nt: TGCGCCAGCAGCTTCGGGGCGGGGAGCACAGATACGCAGTATTTT

v_call: TRBV28
j_call: TRBJ1-2
d_call: TRBD1
clone_size: .
cdr3_aa: CASSLRQQGNGYTF
cdr3_nt: TGTGCCAGCAGTTTACGACAACAGGGGAATGGCTACACCTTC

v_call: TRBV5-1
j_call: TRBJ2-6
d_call: .
clone_size: .
cdr3_aa: CASSLAAGANVLTF
cdr3_nt: TGCGCCAGCAGCTTAGCGGCTGGGGCCAACGTCCTGACTTTC

v_call: TRBV30
j_call: TRBJ1-4
d_call: TRBD1
clone_size: .
cdr3_aa: CAGTGQPVNEKLFF
cdr3_nt: TGTGCCGGGACGGGACAGCCAGTTAATGAAAAACTGTTTTTT

v_call: TRBV7-2
j_call: TRBJ2-5
d_call: .
clone_size: few
cdr3_aa: CASSAGASLQETQYF
cdr3_nt: TGTGCCAGTTCTGCGGGGGCCTCCCTCCAAGAGACCCAGTACTTC

v_call: TRBV20-1
j_call: TRBJ2-5
d_call: .
clone_size: .
cdr3_aa: CSASSHGETQYF
cdr3_nt: TGCAGTGCTAGTTCTCACGGGGAGACCCAGTACTTC

v_call: TRBV4-1
j_call: TRBJ1-2
d_call: .
clone_size: once
cdr3_aa: CASSLGPGTNYGYTF
cdr3_nt: TGCGCCAGCAGCCTAGGTCCAGGGACTAACTATGGCTACACCTTC

v_call: TRBV5-4
j_call: TRBJ1-1
d_call: .
clone_size: .
cdr3_aa: CASSQGPGGNTEAFF
cdr3_nt: TGTGCCAGCAGCCAGGGGCCGGGCGGGAACACTGAAGCTTTCTTT

v_call: TRBV30
j_call: TRBJ1-2
d_call: .
clone_size: once
cdr3_aa: CAWSRSNRGTNYGYTF
cdr3_nt: TGTGCCTGGAGTAGGTCCAATAGGGGGACGAACTATGGCTACACCTTC

v_call: TRBV5-1
j_call: TRBJ1-1
d_call: .
clone_size: .
cdr3_aa: CASSLGTENTEAFF
cdr3_nt: TGCGCCAGCAGCTTGGGGACTGAGAACACTGAAGCTTTCTTT

v_call: TRBV28
j_call: TRBJ2-3
d_call: .
clone_size: .
cdr3_aa: CASSLQGDTQYF
cdr3_nt: TGTGCCAGCAGTTTACAGGGGGATACGCAGTATTTT

v_call: TRBV25-1
j_call: TRBJ2-3
d_call: TRBD2
clone_size: .
cdr3_aa: CASSPSLAGDSTDTQYF
cdr3_nt: TGTGCCAGCAGTCCTAGTCTGGCGGGAGACAGCACAGATACGCAGTATTTT

v_call: TRBV7-8
j_call: TRBJ2-4
d_call: TRBD1
clone_size: .
cdr3_aa: CASSPAVGQGTKNIQYF
cdr3_nt: TGTGCCAGCAGCCCAGCCGTGGGACAGGGGACCAAAAACATTCAGTACTTC

v_call: TRBV4-1
j_call: TRBJ1-5
d_call: .
clone_size: .
cdr3_aa: CASSQDPGMDQPQHF
cdr3_nt: TGCGCCAGCAGCCAAGATCCCGGTATGGATCAGCCCCAGCATTTT

v_call: TRBV11-2
j_call: TRBJ1-2
d_call: .
clone_size: .
cdr3_aa: CASSYGQNGYGYTF
cdr3_nt: TGTGCCAGCAGCTACGGACAGAATGGGTATGGCTACACCTTC

v_call: TRBV28
j_call: TRBJ1-6
d_call: .
clone_size: .
cdr3_aa: CASSYLLGTRDLNNSPLHF
cdr3_nt: TGTGCCAGCAGTTACCTCTTAGGGACACGCGATCTTAATAATTCACCCCTCCACTTT

v_call: TRBV6-5
j_call: TRBJ2-2
d_call: TRBD1
clone_size: once
cdr3_aa: CASSYGTGYTGELFF
cdr3_nt: TGTGCCAGCAGTTACGGGACAGGCTACACCGGGGAGCTGTTTTTT

v_call: TRBV27
j_call: TRBJ2-1
d_call: .
clone_size: .
cdr3_aa: CASSLSLNEQFF
cdr3_nt: TGTGCCAGCAGTTTATCCCTTAATGAGCAGTTCTTC

v_call: TRBV27
j_call: TRBJ2-3
d_call: TRBD2
clone_size: .
cdr3_aa: CASSSGTSGGARTQYF
cdr3_nt: TGTGCCAGCAGTTCCGGGACTAGCGGGGGGGCCCGTACGCAGTATTTT

v_call: TRBV4-2
j_call: TRBJ2-7
d_call: TRBD2
clone_size: .
cdr3_aa: CASSQGTSGAYEQYF
cdr3_nt: TGTGCCAGCAGCCAGGGGACTAGCGGAGCCTACGAGCAGTACTTC

v_call: TRBV11-2
j_call: TRBJ2-3
d_call: TRBD2
clone_size: .
cdr3_aa: CASSLAGLAGGADTQYF
cdr3_nt: TGTGCCAGCAGCTTAGCTGGACTAGCGGGGGGGGCAGATACGCAGTATTTT

v_call: TRBV7-9
j_call: TRBJ1-1
d_call: .
clone_size: .
cdr3_aa: CASSFNSGNTEAFF
cdr3_nt: TGTGCCAGCAGCTTCAACTCAGGGAACACTGAAGCTTTCTTT